These T cell receptor beta chains were read from a single sample in a study of cytomegalovirus exposure and HLA in healthy donors. Here immunoSEQ multiplex PCR was the method, and the copy in TCRdb shows in-frame clones only, minus some. The sample contains under 100,000 clones, roughly 96% of which appear only once. Material: PBMCs. The receptor source for this set is a man in his late teens or twenties in good health and CMV-seronegative. The CDR3 runs from the conserved cysteine through the conserved F or W. Each record gives: J gene, V gene, D gene, clone size, CDR3 protein, CDR3 DNA. D genes are given only for firm matches. Not all rows give a size; the values are once, few, many and, for expanded clones, a class.

TRBJ1-1	TRBV10-3	NA	once	CAISMLQENTEAFF	TGTGCCATCAGTATGTTACAGGAGAACACTGAAGCTTTCTTT
TRBJ2-5	TRBV5-1	NA	NA	CASSLGVTEFQETQYF	TGCGCCAGCAGCTTGGGAGTCACAGAATTTCAAGAGACCCAGTACTTC
TRBJ2-5	TRBV5-1	NA	NA	CASRESQETQYF	TGCGCCAGCAGAGAGAGCCAAGAGACCCAGTACTTC
TRBJ2-6	TRBV4-2	NA	NA	CASSQAGGPGANVLTF	TGTGCCAGCAGCCAAGCCGGAGGGCCTGGGGCCAACGTCCTGACTTTC
TRBJ2-5	TRBV27	TRBD1	NA	CATAQGSGALYQETQYF	TGTGCTACAGCACAGGGGTCAGGGGCCTTGTACCAAGAGACCCAGTACTTC
TRBJ2-5	TRBV2	NA	NA	CASSERKLWAGMGETQYF	TGTGCCAGCAGTGAGCGCAAGTTGTGGGCGGGGATGGGGGAGACCCAGTACTTC
TRBJ2-3	TRBV2	TRBD2	few	CASTSGYTDTQYF	TGTGCCAGCACTAGCGGGTACACAGATACGCAGTATTTT
TRBJ1-4	TRBV7-9	NA	NA	CASSLEGAMRGLGEKLFF	TGTGCCAGCAGCTTAGAAGGCGCGATGAGGGGACTAGGTGAAAAACTGTTTTTT
TRBJ1-2	TRBV28	TRBD1	NA	CASSLTGLYGYTF	TGTGCCAGCAGTCTGACAGGGCTCTATGGCTACACCTTC
TRBJ2-1	TRBV28	NA	NA	CASSTGGVGGDEQFF	TGTGCCAGCAGCACCGGGGGAGTGGGTGGGGATGAGCAGTTCTTC
TRBJ2-3	TRBV2	NA	once	CASRTGLGADTQYF	TGTGCCAGCAGAACAGGGTTGGGGGCAGATACGCAGTATTTT
TRBJ1-1	TRBV25-1	TRBD1	NA	CASSGRQGATEAFF	TGTGCCAGCAGTGGGAGACAGGGGGCCACTGAAGCTTTCTTT
TRBJ2-1	TRBV27	TRBD1	NA	CASSLWGTVVSPGRNEQFF	TGTGCCAGCAGTTTATGGGGGACAGTTGTATCCCCAGGACGCAATGAGCAGTTCTTC
TRBJ2-6	TRBV19	NA	NA	CASSAGMGSGANVLTF	TGTGCCAGTAGTGCAGGTATGGGCTCTGGGGCCAACGTCCTGACTTTC
TRBJ1-1	TRBV5-1	TRBD1	NA	CASSSLQGMNTEAFF	TGCGCCAGCAGCTCCTTACAGGGGATGAACACTGAAGCTTTCTTT
TRBJ1-5	TRBV6-1	TRBD1	NA	CASRGQAESQPQHF	TGTGCCAGCAGGGGACAGGCCGAAAGTCAGCCCCAGCATTTT
TRBJ2-5	TRBV5-1	TRBD2	NA	CASSLAGTSGRVKTQYF	TGCGCCAGCAGCTTGGCGGGGACTAGCGGGAGAGTGAAGACCCAGTACTTC
TRBJ2-3	TRBV5-1	NA	NA	CASSLVGGPDTQYF	TGCGCCAGCAGCTTGGTAGGGGGTCCAGATACGCAGTATTTT
TRBJ1-3	TRBV4-1	NA	NA	CASSHPQAVTGSGNTIYF	TGCGCCAGCAGCCACCCCCAAGCCGTGACAGGCTCTGGAAACACCATATATTTT
TRBJ1-4	TRBV19	NA	NA	CASHARGEKLFF	TGTGCCAGTCACGCCAGGGGAGAGAAACTGTTTTTT
TRBJ2-6	TRBV7-2	NA	NA	CASSLAGHQSGANVLTF	TGTGCCAGCAGCTTAGCGGGACACCAGAGCGGGGCCAACGTCCTGACTTTC
TRBJ2-5	TRBV7-9	TRBD2	NA	CASSFLSGSRQETQYF	TGTGCCAGCAGCTTTCTTAGCGGGAGTAGGCAAGAGACCCAGTACTTC
TRBJ2-5	TRBV18	NA	NA	CASSPKQETQYF	TGTGCCAGCTCACCTAAACAAGAGACCCAGTACTTC
TRBJ2-3	TRBV7-8	TRBD2	NA	CASSLIGGLANRDTDTQYF	TGTGCCAGCAGTCTAATTGGGGGACTAGCTAACCGAGACACAGATACGCAGTATTTT
TRBJ2-7	TRBV5-4	TRBD1	NA	CASSSGQGFPYEQYF	TGTGCCAGCAGCTCGGGACAGGGGTTTCCCTACGAGCAGTACTTC
TRBJ1-5	TRBV10-3	TRBD1	NA	CATAGGEGNQPQHF	TGTGCCACCGCAGGGGGCGAGGGCAATCAGCCCCAGCATTTT
TRBJ2-7	TRBV6-6	NA	NA	CASSYGLYEQYF	TGTGCCAGCAGCTACGGCCTTTACGAGCAGTACTTC
TRBJ2-7	TRBV2	TRBD1	NA	CASKGGTGGYEQYF	TGTGCCAGCAAAGGCGGGACAGGGGGCTACGAGCAGTACTTC
TRBJ2-7	TRBV27	NA	NA	CASSLLQGIPYEQYF	TGTGCCAGCAGTTTACTTCAGGGAATCCCCTACGAGCAGTACTTC
TRBJ2-1	TRBV2	NA	NA	CASRETYGGQEQFF	TGTGCCAGCAGGGAGACTTACGGAGGCCAGGAGCAGTTCTTC
TRBJ1-2	TRBV19	TRBD1	NA	CASRGDRGLLWGYTF	TGTGCCAGTAGGGGGGACAGGGGGCTCTTGTGGGGCTACACCTTC
TRBJ2-3	TRBV18	TRBD2	NA	CASSLGTRGTDTQYF	TGTGCCAGCTCACTCGGGACTAGAGGAACAGATACGCAGTATTTT
TRBJ2-1	TRBV9	NA	once	CASSVTSLGASEQFF	TGTGCCAGCAGCGTAACTAGTCTGGGTGCTAGTGAGCAGTTCTTC
TRBJ2-1	TRBV4-1	TRBD2	NA	CASSHSAGTSGIYNEQFF	TGCGCCAGCAGCCACTCCGCCGGGACTAGCGGAATATACAATGAGCAGTTCTTC
TRBJ2-7	TRBV18	NA	NA	CASSAQQDGRGFNEQYF	TGTGCCAGCTCAGCTCAGCAGGACGGGAGAGGATTCAACGAGCAGTACTTC
TRBJ2-1	TRBV9	NA	NA	CASSVVDSSNEQFF	TGTGCCAGCAGCGTAGTTGACAGTAGCAATGAGCAGTTCTTC
TRBJ1-5	TRBV25-1	NA	NA	CASTDGSGQPQHF	TGTGCCAGCACGGACGGCTCAGGGCAGCCCCAGCATTTT
TRBJ1-2	TRBV7-2	NA	NA	CASSFDPGGGTGYTF	TGTGCCAGCAGCTTCGACCCCGGCGGGGGTACTGGCTACACCTTC
TRBJ1-2	TRBV18	TRBD1	NA	CASSPQGAGNYGYTF	TGTGCCAGCTCCCCACAGGGGGCGGGAAACTATGGCTACACCTTC
TRBJ1-2	TRBV5-5	NA	once	CASSSDGINYGYTF	TGTGCCAGCAGCTCGGACGGGATTAACTATGGCTACACCTTC